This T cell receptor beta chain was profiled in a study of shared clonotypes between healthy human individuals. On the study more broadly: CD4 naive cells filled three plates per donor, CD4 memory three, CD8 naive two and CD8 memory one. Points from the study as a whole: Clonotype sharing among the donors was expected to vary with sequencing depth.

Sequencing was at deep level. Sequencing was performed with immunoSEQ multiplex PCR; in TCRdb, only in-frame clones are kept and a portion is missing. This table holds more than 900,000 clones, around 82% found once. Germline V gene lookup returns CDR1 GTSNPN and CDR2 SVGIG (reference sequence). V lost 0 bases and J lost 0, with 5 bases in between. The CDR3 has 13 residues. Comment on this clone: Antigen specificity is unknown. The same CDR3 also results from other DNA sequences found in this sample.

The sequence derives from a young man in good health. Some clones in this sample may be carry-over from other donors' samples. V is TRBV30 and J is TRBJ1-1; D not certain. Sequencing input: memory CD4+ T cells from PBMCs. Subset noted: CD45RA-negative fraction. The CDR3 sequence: CAWSVRVNTEAFF. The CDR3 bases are TGTGCCTGGAGTGTACGAGTGAACACTGAAGCTTTCTTT.